The 8 T cell receptor beta chains below all came from one sample that was sequenced in a study of cytomegalovirus exposure and HLA in healthy donors. Measured with immunoSEQ multiplex PCR; TCRdb has only the in-frame clones, and not every one. The sample consists of about 300,000 clones, over 75% of them appearing once. Sequencing used PBMCs. The receptors stem from a woman under 30 in good health and CMV-seronegative.

This rearrangement joins TRBV6-1 to TRBJ1-2, with 9 bases matching TRBD1. The CDR3 is made up of 14 amino acids. Looked up from germline, CDR1 is MNHNS and CDR2 is SASEGT. J lost 6 bases, V lost 3 bases, and 5 bases had no gene match. The CDR3 sequence is CASSDRDRADGYTF. CDR3 DNA: TGTGCCAGCAGTGACCGGGACAGGGCCGATGGCTACACCTTC.

The rearrangement links TRBV7-2 to TRBJ2-3; the match to TRBD2 covers 12 bases. From germline, CDR1 is SGHTA and CDR2 FQGNSA. V was clipped by 4 bases and J by 3 bases; unmatched bases: 11. The CDR3 loop spans 18 amino acids. The CDR3, as DNA: TGTGCCAGCAGCTCGCGACTAGCGGGAGAATGGAAGACAGATACGCAGTATTTT. This sequence encodes CASSSRLAGEWKTDTQYF.

The chain is built from TRBV7-2 and TRBJ2-5; tentative D call: TRBD2 (6 bases). V lost 6 bases to trimming and J lost 6 bases, with 23 bases between them. The CDR3 is 16 amino acids. The germline V gene has CDR1 SGHTA and CDR2 FQGNSA. DNA of the CDR3: TGTGCCAGCAGTACAAATAGAGGGGACTTCTTACAGACCCAGTACTTC. Protein product: CASSTNRGDFLQTQYF.

The rearrangement links TRBV27 to TRBJ1-2, with TRBD1 matching over 7 bases. Trimming cost V 6 bases and J 2 bases; bases outside gene matches: 6. CDR1 MNHEY and CDR2 SMNVEV come from the germline V gene (reference sequence). The CDR3 has 14 residues. The CDR3 DNA sequence: TGTGCCAGCAGGGCGACAGGGCCAAACTATGGCTACACCTTC. It yields the protein CASRATGPNYGYTF.

The chain combines TRBV10-1 with TRBJ2-3, with D uncertain. Germline-derived CDR1 and CDR2 are WNHNN and SYGVQD (reference sequence). V lost 3 bases and J 6 bases, leaving 13 bases between the germline ends. The CDR3 sequence is 14 residues long. CDR3 amino acids: CASSDRFSMDTQYF. The DNA for the CDR3 is TGCGCCAGCAGTGACCGGTTCTCTATGGATACGCAGTATTTT.

This chain links TRBV15 with TRBJ1-6; D ambiguous. Trimming took 1 base from V and 0 from J, leaving 10 bases between them. Germline loops: CDR1 LNHNV, CDR2 YYDKDF (reference sequence). CDR3 length: 17 amino acids. CDR3 amino acids: CATSRVSGSSYNSPLHF. The CDR3 DNA reads as TGTGCCACCAGCAGAGTATCGGGGAGCTCCTATAATTCACCCCTCCACTTT.

J is TRBJ2-7 and V is TRBV4-3, with 10 bases identical to TRBD2. Germline values: CDR1 LGHNA, CDR2 YSLEER. With V trimmed by 0 bases and J by 4 bases, 12 bases remained unmatched. CDR3 length: 18 residues. Written as DNA, the CDR3 is TGCGCCAGCAGCCAAGATCTTTCTTCTAGCGGGAGACCATACGAGCAGTACTTC. This encodes CASSQDLSSSGRPYEQYF.

V gene TRBV4-3 combines with J gene TRBJ2-4; 9 positions agree with TRBD2. V lost 0 bases to trimming and J lost 2 bases; unmatched junction nucleotides: 8. Germline loops: CDR1 LGHNA, CDR2 YSLEER. The CDR3 sequence is 18 residues long. This CDR3 reads CASSQEKLAGGTKNIQYF. CDR3 nucleotide sequence: TGCGCCAGCAGCCAAGAAAAACTAGCGGGTGGTACCAAAAACATTCAGTACTTC.